This T cell receptor beta chain appears in the sequencing data of a study of T cells in Graves' hyperthyroidism and ophthalmopathy. The study's findings and limits: Researchers found most expanded thyroid clonotypes above 0.001 in blood as well. The authors' 13 V-J model separated ophthalmopathy from stable hyperthyroidism. Progression to ophthalmopathy was predicted a median of roughly 6.6 months early.

Researchers barred patients who had uncontrolled infection, other autoimmune disease, pregnancy or lactation. Turning to this clonotype: Its antigen is still unknown.

Amplified TCR beta CDR3 regions came from RNA transcripts. The HTBI primer set drove a first-round RT-PCR of the TCR CDR3. Each CDR3 protein is one row after TCRdb ran MiXCR on the multiplex PCR reads. The table lists about 350,000 distinct CDR3 sequences, about 18% of them singletons. The sample taken for sequencing was blood. The source of this sequence is a woman aged 30 to 39 with Graves' hyperthyroidism that later progressed to Graves' ophthalmopathy.

Here the CDR3 reads CASTPSSGGSYEQYF. CDR3 nucleotides: TGTGCCAGCACCCCCTCCAGCGGGGGCTCTTACGAGCAGTACTTC. The chain is built from TRBV6-1 and TRBJ2-7, with TRBD2 identical over 8 bases. After removal of 7 bases from V and 4 bases from J, the junction contained 12 bases not matched to a gene. This CDR3 region has 15 residues. Germline V gene lookup returns CDR1 MNHNS and CDR2 SASEGT.